This T cell receptor (beta chain) is drawn from a study of cytomegalovirus exposure and HLA in healthy donors. The overall study: Later analysis reported that the roughly 110 validation repertoires shared the platform of the approximately 670 first-cohort repertoires.

The table came from immunoSEQ multiplex PCR; TCRdb's copy has only in-frame clones and leaves some out. The sample has 100,000 to 150,000 clones, roughly nine tenths seen once. About this clone itself: No antigen is known for it.

Study-level points and caveats: The investigators catalogued 150 to 200 TCR beta chains as cytomegalovirus-associated.

The TCR originated in a woman aged 18-29 years in good health and CMV-seronegative. The sequenced sample consisted of PBMCs.

For the CDR3, the DNA is TGCGCCAGCAGCCAAACAGAAACCTATGGCTACACCTTC. This encodes CASSQTETYGYTF. V is TRBV5-1 and J is TRBJ1-2; no definite D call. The CDR3 has 13 residues. Trimming took 4 bases from V and 4 from J, leaving 11 bases between them. Germline loops: CDR1 SGHRS, CDR2 YFSETQ.